The 15 T cell receptor beta chains below come from one sample, sequenced in a study of blood T cell repertoires in COVID-19. TCRdb's table, derived via immunoSEQ multiplex PCR, lists solely in-frame clones and lacks some. This repertoire shows under 500,000 clones, nearly 90% found once; its top ten account for roughly 1.8%. The sequenced sample consisted of PBMCs or T cells enriched from blood (not recorded which). These receptor sequences come from a woman under 30 with acute COVID-19.

The genes are TRBV28 and TRBJ1-5; a possible D gene is TRBD1 (5 bases). Germline V CDR1 and CDR2: MDHEN, SYDVKM. The CDR3 has 16 amino acids. The V gene lost 3 bases and the J gene lost 2 bases, with 14 bases spanning the gap. The CDR3 sequence: CASSFFLGQGNQPQHF. In DNA form, the CDR3 reads TGTGCCAGCAGTTTTTTTTTGGGGCAAGGCAATCAGCCCCAGCATTTT. Full variable domain (remainder filled in from reference TRBV28 and TRBJ1-5): DVKVTQSSRYLVKRTGEKVFLECVQDMDHENMFWYRQDPGLGLRLIYFSYDVKMKEKGDIPEGYSVSREKKERFSLILESASTNQTSMYLCASSFFLGQGNQPQHFGDGTRLSIL.

The J gene is TRBJ1-4, the V gene TRBV6-5, with D possibly TRBD1 on 5 matching bases. Trimming shortened V by 5 bases and J by 7 bases, and 14 bases separated the two germline ends. This CDR3 region has 14 residues. Germline V lookup: CDR1 MNHEY, CDR2 SVGAGI. The CDR3 bases are TGTGCCAGCAGTCAGACGGGGGAAATTGAAAAACTGTTTTTT. Encoded protein: CASSQTGEIEKLFF.

The CDR3 DNA reads TGCAGCGCTCGGGACAGGAACTATGGCTACACCTTC. The encoded protein is CSARDRNYGYTF. This rearrangement joins TRBV29-1 to TRBJ1-2, with TRBD1 matching 8 bases. The CDR3 length is 12 residues. Germline V gives CDR1 SQVTM, CDR2 ANQGSEA. Trimming removed 7 bases from V and 2 bases from J; junction bases left unmatched: 3.

This clone was recorded only once. The rearrangement links TRBV19 to TRBJ1-5, with D perhaps matching TRBD1 (6 bases). V lost 6 bases to trimming and J lost 5 bases, with 20 bases between them. This CDR3 has 16 amino acids. Germline lookup yields CDR1 LNHDA and CDR2 SQIVND (reference sequence). The CDR3 nucleotides are TGTGCCAGTAGGCGTATGACGGGGACATACGATCAGCCCCAGCATTTT. Its protein is CASRRMTGTYDQPQHF.

V and J are TRBV5-5 and TRBJ2-1; a weak D match, TRBD2 (6 bases). The CDR3 covers 13 residues. Trimming removed 3 bases at V and 4 bases at J, with 8 bases between. From germline, CDR1 is SGHKS and CDR2 YYEKEE (reference sequence). This CDR3 reads CASSWGDYNEQFF. CDR3 in DNA: TGTGCCAGCAGCTGGGGGGATTACAATGAGCAGTTCTTC.

The chain joins TRBV7-9 to TRBJ1-1; TRBD1 matches 7 bases. Per the germline V gene, CDR1 is SEHNR and CDR2 is FQNEAQ (reference sequence). CDR3 length equals 14 residues. V was pared by 1 base and J by 6 bases, with 5 bases of the junction left unmatched. DNA for the CDR3: TGTGCCAGCAGCTTAGACAGGGGTAGGCCTGAAGCTTTCTTT. Protein product: CASSLDRGRPEAFF.

The rearrangement links TRBV5-1 to TRBJ2-3, with 7 bases aligning to TRBD2. Trimming at V came to 0 bases and at J to 0 bases, leaving 4 bases not matched to a gene. The CDR3 totals 16 residues. Germline values: CDR1 SGHRS, CDR2 YFSETQ. This CDR3 is CASSLAGSGSTDTQYF. CDR3 coding DNA: TGCGCCAGCAGCTTGGCGGGTAGCGGGAGCACAGATACGCAGTATTTT.

V gene TRBV27 combines with J gene TRBJ2-7, with 7 bases aligning to TRBD1. V lost 0 bases and J lost 1; bases outside the gene matches: 3. Per the germline V gene, CDR1 is MNHEY and CDR2 is SMNVEV (reference sequence). This CDR3 contains 15 residues. The CDR3 is CASSLSATGSYEQYF. CDR3 in DNA: TGTGCCAGCAGTTTATCGGCGACAGGGTCCTACGAGCAGTACTTC.

The chain recombines TRBV10-3 with TRBJ1-2; 12 bases agree with TRBD1. J was trimmed by 9 bases and V by 7 bases; bases with no gene match: 3. The CDR3 has 12 residues. Germline V gives CDR1 ENHRY, CDR2 SYGVKD. DNA of the CDR3: TGTGCCATCACACGGGACAGGGGGCGCTACACCTTC. This codes for CAITRDRGRYTF.

This clone was counted a few times. The chain recombines TRBV5-1 with TRBJ1-5; TRBD1 agrees at 8 bases. Germline lookup yields CDR1 SGHRS and CDR2 YFSETQ. The CDR3 spans 15 residues. J gave up 3 bases and V 4 bases, and 6 bases lay outside the gene matches. CDR3 sequence (DNA): TGCGCCAGCAGCCAAGGGACAGGAAACAATCAGCCCCAGCATTTT. This encodes CASSQGTGNNQPQHF.

This CDR3 is CASSSDRGNYYGYTF. CDR3 DNA sequence: TGCGCCAGCAGCTCGGACAGGGGGAACTACTATGGCTACACCTTC. This chain joins TRBV5-1 and TRBJ1-2; the match to TRBD1 covers 10 bases. The germline V gene has CDR1 SGHRS and CDR2 YFSETQ. The CDR3 length is 15 residues. Trimming removed 3 bases from V and 3 bases from J; junction bases left unmatched: 5. The complete variable domain, with remaining parts taken from reference TRBV5-1 and TRBJ1-2, reads KAGVTQTPRYLIKTRGQQVTLSCSPISGHRSVSWYQQTPGQGLQFLFEYFSETQRNKGNFPGRFSGRQFSNSRSEMNVSTLELGDSALYLCASSSDRGNYYGYTFGSGTRLTVV.

V is TRBV21-1 and J is TRBJ2-7; TRBD2 is the table's D call and was not checked against the DNA. TRBV21-1 is described as a pseudogene. CDR3 length: 16 amino acids. CDR3 sequence: CASSPFFLREMCEQYF. The CDR3 DNA sequence: TGTGCCAGCAGCCCCTTTTTTCTGCGGGAGATGTGCGAGCAGTACTTC.

CDR3 region: CASSPRGETGSETQYF. The CDR3, as DNA: TGTGCCAGCTCACCAAGGGGCGAGACAGGTTCAGAGACCCAGTACTTC. V is TRBV18 and J is TRBJ2-5; D perhaps matches TRBD1 (6 bases). Per the germline V gene, CDR1 is KGHSH and CDR2 is LQKENI. With 2 bases removed from V and 4 bases from J, the gap between germline ends came to 17 bases. CDR3 length: 16 amino acids.

The genes are TRBV3-1 (or the pseudogene TRBV3-2) and TRBJ1-2; D unresolved. Germline CDR1 LGHDT, CDR2 YNNKEL (reference sequence). The CDR3 sequence is 13 residues long. Trimming left V 0 bases short and J 8 bases short, with 10 bases between. The CDR3 sequence: CASSQDRGLGYTF. In DNA, the CDR3 is TGTGCCAGCAGCCAAGACAGAGGGCTGGGCTACACCTTC.

The chain combines TRBV19 with TRBJ1-2; 10 bases agree with TRBD1. CDR1 LNHDA and CDR2 SQIVND come from the germline V gene (reference sequence). The CDR3 totals 14 residues. The trim removed 4 bases at V and 5 bases at J, leaving 4 bases unmatched. CDR3 nucleotide sequence: TGTGCCAGTAGTACCTTGGGACAGGGGTATGGCTACACCTTC. Residues: CASSTLGQGYGYTF.